This T cell receptor (beta chain) was sequenced for a study of regulatory T cells in long-lasting Graves disease. Germline V gene sequence: CDR1 SGHKS, CDR2 YYEKEE (reference sequence). The CDR3 contains 15 residues. Losses at the gene ends were 4 bases for V and 6 bases for J; bases not matched to a gene: 11. The time point is: newly diagnosed GD, antithyroid drugs for less than 3 months. PBMCs were the source of the RNA used for TCR sequencing. In its sample, this clonotype was seen many times. For TCR beta, libraries came from iRepertoire HTBI primers and Arm-PCR of CDR3 regions. TCRdb reprocessed the multiplex PCR reads via MiXCR and lists one record per CDR3 protein. The profile covers 200,000 to 250,000 distinct CDR3 sequences, with around 20% appearing a single time and 14% taken by the ten largest.

The source is a female donor with Graves disease. The chain links TRBV5-5 to TRBJ2-7, with 9 bases lining up with TRBD1. This material consisted of peripheral blood mononuclear cells (PBMCs), taken at new diagnosis, from a patient treated with antithyroid drugs. For the CDR3, the DNA is TGTGCCAGCAGCGAGTCGCCGGGACAGGGCAGCGAGCAGTACTTC. It yields the protein CASSESPGQGSEQYF.